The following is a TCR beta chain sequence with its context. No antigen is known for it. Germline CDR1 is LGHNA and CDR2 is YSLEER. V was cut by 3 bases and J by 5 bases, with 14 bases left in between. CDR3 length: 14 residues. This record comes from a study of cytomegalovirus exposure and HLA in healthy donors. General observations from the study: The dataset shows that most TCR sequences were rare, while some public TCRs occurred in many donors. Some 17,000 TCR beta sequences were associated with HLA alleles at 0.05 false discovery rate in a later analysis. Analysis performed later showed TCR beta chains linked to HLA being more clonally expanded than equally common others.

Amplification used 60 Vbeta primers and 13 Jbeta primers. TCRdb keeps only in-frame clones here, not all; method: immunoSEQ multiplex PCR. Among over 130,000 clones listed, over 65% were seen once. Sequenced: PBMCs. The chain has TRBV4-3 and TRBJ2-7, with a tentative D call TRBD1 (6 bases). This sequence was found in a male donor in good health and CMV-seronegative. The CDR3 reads CASSQGHLRNEQYF. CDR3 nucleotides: TGCGCCAGCAGCCAGGGACACCTTCGGAACGAGCAGTACTTC.